Shown below are 16 T cell receptor beta chains from a single sample sequenced in a study of T cell repertoires in cytomegalovirus infection. TCRdb fed the reads into MiXCR, producing one record per CDR3 protein. The profile shows about 190,000 distinct CDR3 sequences, over 25% of them singletons. The sequenced sample was PBMCs. Every receptor here comes from a human donor in good health (CMV status not recorded). Some clones in this sample may be carry-over from other donors' samples.

The chain employs TRBV30 and TRBJ1-1; D gene ambiguous. Per germline, CDR1 GTSNPN and CDR2 SVGIG (reference sequence). This CDR3 region has 12 residues. Between the trimmed V and J ends, which lost 2 bases and 2 bases, there was a span of 6 bases. Written as DNA, the CDR3 is TGTGCCTGGAGTCCTTCTAACACTGAAGCTTTCTTT. It encodes CAWSPSNTEAFF.

This clonotype was found a few times. The CDR3 bases are TGTGCCAGCAGCTTGGTAGGCGTTACTGGGGCCAACGTCCTGACTTTC. Translating it yields CASSLVGVTGANVLTF. The V gene is TRBV5-6, the J gene TRBJ2-6; D is ambiguous. CDR1 and CDR2 (germline): SGHDT, YYEEEE. The CDR3 extends over 16 amino acids. V gave up 0 bases and J gave up 2 bases, with 9 bases separating them.

This clonotype turned up a few times. The chain couples TRBV30 to TRBJ1-2; 8 bases map to TRBD1. Germline CDR1 reads GTSNPN; CDR2 reads SVGIG (reference sequence). The CDR3 contains 15 residues. Unmatched junction bases numbered 6, after V lost 3 bases and J lost 0 bases. The CDR3: CAWRRDRFANYGYTF. CDR3 nucleotide sequence: TGTGCCTGGAGAAGGGACAGGTTCGCTAACTATGGCTACACCTTC.

J is TRBJ1-2 and V is TRBV4-2, with unresolved D. Trimming cost V 7 bases and J 3 bases, with 15 bases left between them. The CDR3 is 14 residues long. CDR1 and CDR2 from the germline V gene are LGHNA and YNFKEQ. This chain's CDR3 is CASIGPGSYYGYTF. In nucleotides, the CDR3 is TGTGCCAGCATCGGGCCAGGATCGTACTATGGCTACACCTTC.

This chain uses TRBV7-9 with TRBJ1-1; D uncertain. The V gene lost 1 base and the J gene lost 0 bases, with 9 bases spanning the gap. From germline, CDR1 is SEHNR and CDR2 FQNEAQ (reference sequence). The CDR3 contains 15 residues. The CDR3 is CASSLDTAVNTEAFF. In nucleotides, the CDR3 is TGTGCCAGCAGCTTAGACACAGCAGTGAACACTGAAGCTTTCTTT. Full variable domain (outside the CDR3, taken from reference TRBV7-9 and TRBJ1-1): DTGVSQNPRHKITKRGQNVTFRCDPISEHNRLYWYRQTLGQGPEFLTYFQNEAQLEKSRLLSDRFSAERPKGSFSTLEIQRTEQGDSAMYLCASSLDTAVNTEAFFGQGTRLTVV.

This clonotype was observed at least ten times. The chain combines TRBV6-1 with TRBJ1-1, with 7 bases identical to TRBD1. Looked up from germline, CDR1 is MNHNS and CDR2 is SASEGT. The junction had 4 bases not matched to a gene; V was cut back by 5 bases and J by 1 base. The CDR3 has 14 amino acids. The CDR3 DNA reads as TGTGCCAGCAGTTTGGGACAGAGGAACACTGAAGCTTTCTTT. It translates to CASSLGQRNTEAFF.

The chain combines TRBV29-1 with TRBJ2-1, with 8 bases aligning to TRBD1. This CDR3 has 13 amino acids. From germline, CDR1 is SQVTM and CDR2 ANQGSEA. Losses at the gene ends were 4 bases for V and 9 bases for J; bases not matched to a gene: 8. The CDR3 reads CSVGQGARSEQFF. CDR3 DNA: TGCAGCGTTGGGCAGGGGGCGAGGAGTGAGCAGTTCTTC.

The chain couples TRBV20-1 to TRBJ1-2; 7 bases agree with TRBD1. Germline-derived CDR1 and CDR2 are DFQATT and SNEGSKA (reference sequence). V was pared by 4 bases and J by 5 bases, with 10 bases of the junction left unmatched. The CDR3 loop spans 14 amino acids. The CDR3 DNA sequence: TGCAGTGCTAAATTACAGGGGACGGATTATGGCTACACCTTC. Translated, it gives CSAKLQGTDYGYTF.

The V call is TRBV10-3, the J call TRBJ2-7; 10 bases fit TRBD2. Per germline, CDR1 ENHRY and CDR2 SYGVKD. Germline trimming cut 11 bases from V and 2 bases from J; bases unmatched to any gene: 9. The CDR3 runs to 14 residues. DNA of the CDR3: TGTGCCGTCAAAACTAGCGGGGCTGCCTACGAGCAGTACTTC. Its protein product is CAVKTSGAAYEQYF.

As regards this clonotype: Since a much larger clone is just one base distant, this may be a read error. The chain has TRBV7-2 and TRBJ1-1; 9 nucleotides match TRBD1. From germline, CDR1 is SGHTA and CDR2 FQGNSA. The CDR3 extends over 14 amino acids. The CDR3 DNA sequence: TGTGCCAGCAGCCTGGGGACAGGGAGCGCTGAAGATTTCTTT. This gives the protein CASSLGTGSAEDFF.

The rearrangement links TRBV7-9 to TRBJ1-4; no firm D call. V was pared by 5 bases and J by 6 bases, with 10 bases between. The CDR3 totals 13 residues. The V gene's germline CDR1 is SEHNR and CDR2 FQNEAQ (reference sequence). The CDR3 sequence is CASSDQSYEKLFF. CDR3 DNA: TGTGCCAGCAGCGACCAATCCTATGAAAAACTGTTTTTT. Variable domain in full (rest from reference TRBV7-9 and TRBJ1-4): DTGVSQNPRHKITKRGQNVTFRCDPISEHNRLYWYRQTLGQGPEFLTYFQNEAQLEKSRLLSDRFSAERPKGSFSTLEIQRTEQGDSAMYLCASSDQSYEKLFFGSGTQLSVL.

This clonotype was picked up a small number of times. The gene calls are TRBV30 and TRBJ1-1, with D hard to call. The CDR3 covers 13 residues. Germline values: CDR1 GTSNPN, CDR2 SVGIG (reference sequence). With 2 bases removed from V and 0 bases from J, the gap between germline ends came to 7 bases. CDR3 sequence (DNA): TGTGCCTGGAGTAGGCCCTTGAACACTGAAGCTTTCTTT. Its protein is CAWSRPLNTEAFF.

The chain carries TRBV7-9 and TRBJ1-5; maybe TRBD1 (5 bases). Germline V gene lookup returns CDR1 SEHNR and CDR2 FQNEAQ (reference sequence). This CDR3 is built from 16 residues. V was pared by 5 bases and J by 7 bases, with 21 bases between. The CDR3 is CASSPEAQAVGQPQHF. The CDR3 region has the DNA TGTGCCAGCAGCCCTGAGGCACAGGCCGTGGGACAGCCCCAGCATTTT.

This clonotype came up a few times. This chain links TRBV20-1 with TRBJ2-6; D is undetermined. Trimming shortened V by 3 bases and J by 0 bases, and 12 bases separated the two germline ends. This CDR3 region has 16 residues. The germline V gene has CDR1 DFQATT and CDR2 SNEGSKA (reference sequence). CDR3 in DNA: TGCAGTGCTAGTTTTGACGGACCCTCTGGGGCCAACGTCCTGACTTTC. Translating gives CSASFDGPSGANVLTF.

This clonotype was observed a handful of times. This chain links TRBV7-8 with TRBJ1-1; D might be TRBD1 (5 bases). Germline assignment: CDR1 SGHVS and CDR2 FQNEAQ. Trimming stripped 6 bases from V and 3 bases from J, with 14 bases between. The CDR3 extends over 14 amino acids. The DNA of the CDR3 is TGTGCCAGCAGGTCAGGGTGGAGGGACACTGAAGCTTTCTTT. It specifies CASRSGWRDTEAFF.

There are many counts of this clonotype. This chain joins TRBV7-2 and TRBJ2-7, with 7 nucleotides matching TRBD1. This CDR3 comprises 15 residues. The V gene end was trimmed by 4 bases and the J gene end by 0 bases; junction bases not matched to a gene: 6. Per germline, CDR1 SGHTA and CDR2 FQGNSA. The DNA of the CDR3 is TGTGCCAGCAGCTCGTGGGGGACAGCCTCCTACGAGCAGTACTTC. Amino acids: CASSSWGTASYEQYF. Full variable domain (missing parts from reference TRBV7-2 and TRBJ2-7): GAGVSQSPSNKVTEKGKDVELRCDPISGHTALYWYRQSLGQGLEFLIYFQGNSAPDKSGLPSDRFSAERTGGSVSTLTIQRTQQEDSAVYLCASSSWGTASYEQYFGPGTRLTVT.